This is a list of T cell receptor beta chains from one sample in a study of T cell responses to AZD1222 COVID-19 vaccine. Profiling relied on immunoSEQ multiplex PCR, and the TCRdb table lists in-frame clones only, not all of them. The repertoire holds 90,000 to 110,000 clones, with roughly 87% as singletons. The starting material was peripheral blood, obtained on day 0 of AZD1222 vaccination. The origin of the receptors is an adult in good health. The CDR3 runs from the conserved cysteine through the conserved F or W. A D gene is named only where the DNA matches it firmly.

v_gene	j_gene	d_gene	CDR3nt	CDR3aa
TRBV5-5	TRBJ2-7	.	TGTGCCAGCAGCTTGGGAGGCTGGGGATACGAGCAGTACTTC	CASSLGGWGYEQYF
TRBV10-2	TRBJ1-6	TRBD1	TGCGCCAGCAGTGAGGTACAGGGGACTTCACCCCTCCACTTT	CASSEVQGTSPLHF
TRBV4-2	TRBJ1-2	.	TGTGCCAGCAGCCAAGATTGGGAAGAGTCTTACGGCTACACCTTC	CASSQDWEESYGYTF
TRBV6-5	TRBJ2-7	.	TGTGCCAGCAGCGCAGCATACGAGCAGTACTTC	CASSAAYEQYF
TRBV10-1	TRBJ2-1	TRBD2	TGCGCCAACCCGGCGGGACTAGCGGCCTACAATGAGCAGTTCTTC	CANPAGLAAYNEQFF
TRBV29-1	TRBJ2-1	.	TGCAGCGTTGAAGATTGGTCCGTAAGGGATGAGCAGTTCTTC	CSVEDWSVRDEQFF
TRBV6-4	TRBJ2-7	.	TGTGCCAGCAGAGGACAGCCCCGGCCCGCTAATCCCTACGAGCAGTACTTC	CASRGQPRPANPYEQYF
TRBV5-1	TRBJ1-4	.	TGCGCCAGCAGCCGAACAAACAGGGCAGGAAGGGAAAAACTGTTTTTT	CASSRTNRAGREKLFF
TRBV11-2	TRBJ1-1	.	TGTGCCAGCAGCTTAGGAATGGACACTGAAGCTTTCTTT	CASSLGMDTEAFF
TRBV18	TRBJ1-1	.	TGTGCCAGCTCCCCTGGGTATGATGACACTGAAGCTTTCTTT	CASSPGYDDTEAFF
TRBV7-2	TRBJ1-6	.	TGTGCCAGCAGCTTAGATGGTCAGCCTCGGTCACCCCTCCACTTT	CASSLDGQPRSPLHF